This entry lists 11 T cell receptor beta chains sequenced from one sample in a study of Graves' ophthalmopathy and Graves' hyperthyroidism. RNA transcripts were the template, and TCR beta CDR3 regions were amplified from them. In the first round, RT-PCR was carried out with HTBI primers, and a multiplex PCR formed the second round. MiXCR, applied by TCRdb to the multiplex PCR reads, yields one record per CDR3 protein. The top ten clones hold 2% to 3% of a sample with about 390,000 distinct CDR3 sequences, 17% of them seen once. The sequenced sample consisted of peripheral blood. The source is an adult woman with stable Graves' hyperthyroidism.

This clonotype was counted at least ten times. The CDR3 nucleotides are TGCAGTGCTAGAGCGGAGTCTGGGGCCAACGTCCTGACTTTC. This gives the protein CSARAESGANVLTF. The rearrangement links TRBV20-1 to TRBJ2-6; unclear D gene. The CDR3 loop spans 14 amino acids. Germline lookup yields CDR1 DFQATT and CDR2 SNEGSKA (reference sequence). Trimming took 1 base from V and 1 from J, leaving 5 bases between them.

This clonotype was seen repeatedly, ten times or more. This chain links TRBV2 with TRBJ1-6, with D possibly TRBD1 on 6 matching bases. The V and J ends lost 8 bases and 0 bases respectively, with 11 bases between them. Germline CDR1 reads SNHLY; CDR2 reads FYNNEI. The CDR3 totals 15 residues. In nucleotides, the CDR3 is TGTGCCAGCCAGGACAGAAGCTCCTATAATTCACCCCTCCACTTT. Translation gives CASQDRSSYNSPLHF.

This clonotype came up many times. V and J are TRBV28 and TRBJ1-1; D remains ambiguous. CDR3 length: 14 amino acids. Germline CDR1 is MDHEN and CDR2 is SYDVKM. V was shortened by 1 base and J by 7 bases, with 13 bases between the two germline ends. The CDR3 coding sequence is TGTGCCAGCAGTTTATTGGCGGGCTGGGATGAAGCTTTCTTT. It specifies CASSLLAGWDEAFF.

At least ten counts were recorded for this clonotype. The chain employs TRBV6-1 and TRBJ2-2; D unresolved. The CDR3 has 12 amino acids. Trimming shortened V by 6 bases and J by 7 bases, and 9 bases separated the two germline ends. Germline V gene sequence: CDR1 MNHNS, CDR2 SASEGT. CDR3 residues: CASRPVGGELFF. DNA for the CDR3: TGTGCCAGCAGACCGGTGGGCGGGGAGCTGTTTTTT.

This clonotype occurred many times. The J gene is TRBJ2-7, the V gene TRBV12-3 or TRBV12-4, with 8 nucleotides matching TRBD1. The V and J ends lost 1 base and 5 bases, in that order; junction bases with no gene match: 7. This CDR3 region has 15 residues. DNA for the CDR3: TGTGCCAGCAGTTTAGATGGCAGGGGGCGAGACGAGCAGTACTTC. Translated: CASSLDGRGRDEQYF.

The chain links TRBV6-5 to TRBJ2-7, with TRBD2 matching 7 bases. The CDR3 is 17 amino acids. CDR1 and CDR2 (germline): MNHEY, SVGAGI. J lost 3 bases, V lost 0 bases, and 11 bases had no gene match. The chain's CDR3 is CASSYSTSARGFYEQYF. The CDR3 nucleotides are TGTGCCAGCAGTTACTCTACTAGCGCGAGAGGTTTCTACGAGCAGTACTTC.

Many counts were recorded for this clonotype. This chain links TRBV24-1 with TRBJ1-1; weak D call: TRBD1 (5 bases). The CDR3 extends over 12 amino acids. From germline, CDR1 is KGHDR and CDR2 SFDVKD. The ends were cut back, 7 bases at V and 3 bases at J, with 8 bases in the middle. CDR3 residues: CATREGDTEAFF. CDR3 DNA sequence: TGTGCCACCAGGGAAGGGGACACTGAAGCTTTCTTT.

The V call is TRBV6-1, the J call TRBJ2-5; D not resolved. Trimming took off 6 bases at V and 5 bases at J, with 13 bases between the two ends. Germline values: CDR1 MNHNS, CDR2 SASEGT. This CDR3 has 13 amino acids. The CDR3 bases are TGTGCCAGCAGCCAAGGACCTGGGGAGACCCAGTACTTC. The encoded protein is CASSQGPGETQYF.

This clonotype occurred many times. For the CDR3, the DNA is TGTGCCAGCAGCGCCCTTAGCGATCCGAGCCACGAGCAGTACTTC. It specifies CASSALSDPSHEQYF. The chain recombines TRBV9 with TRBJ2-7; TRBD2 might be the D (5 bases). Germline V gene data show CDR1 as SGDLS and CDR2 as YYNGEE. The CDR3 has 15 amino acids. The ends were cut back, 3 bases at V and 5 bases at J, with 18 bases in the middle.

This clonotype has a count of ten or more. The V gene is TRBV6-1, the J gene TRBJ1-1, with D hard to call. This CDR3 comprises 15 residues. The V end lost 7 bases, the J end lost 0 bases, and 15 bases lay between the germline ends. Germline CDR1 and CDR2: MNHNS and SASEGT. The CDR3 loop reads CASTTNGNLNTEAFF. DNA for the CDR3: TGTGCCAGCACTACAAACGGGAACCTGAACACTGAAGCTTTCTTT.

The gene calls are TRBV6-2 or TRBV6-3 and TRBJ1-1; no clear D. The V gene's germline CDR1 is MNHEY and CDR2 SVGEGT. The CDR3 totals 14 residues. Trimming shortened V by 1 base and J by 3 bases, and 9 bases separated the two germline ends. The CDR3 loop reads CASSYLWVDTEAFF. In DNA form, the CDR3 reads TGTGCCAGCAGTTACTTGTGGGTGGACACTGAAGCTTTCTTT.